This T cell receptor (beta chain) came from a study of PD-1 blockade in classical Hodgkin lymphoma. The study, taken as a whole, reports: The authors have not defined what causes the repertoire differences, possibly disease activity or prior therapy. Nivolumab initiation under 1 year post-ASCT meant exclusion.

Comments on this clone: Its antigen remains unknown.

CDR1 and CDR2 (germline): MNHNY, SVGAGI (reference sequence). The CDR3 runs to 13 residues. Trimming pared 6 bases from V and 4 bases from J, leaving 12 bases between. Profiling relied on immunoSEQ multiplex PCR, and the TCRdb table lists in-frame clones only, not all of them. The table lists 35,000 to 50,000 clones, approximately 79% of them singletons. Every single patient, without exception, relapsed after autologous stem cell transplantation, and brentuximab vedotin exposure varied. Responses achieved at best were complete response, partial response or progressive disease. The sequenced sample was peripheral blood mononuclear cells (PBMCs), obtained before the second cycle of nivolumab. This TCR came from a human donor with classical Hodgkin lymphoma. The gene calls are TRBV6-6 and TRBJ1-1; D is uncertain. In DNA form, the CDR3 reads TGTGCCAGCAGGGTGAGAGGAATCACTGAAGCTTTCTTT. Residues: CASRVRGITEAFF.